A single sample gave rise to the 23 T cell receptor beta chains below, sequenced in a study of regulatory T cells in long-lasting Graves disease. Building of the TCR beta libraries involved iRepertoire HTBI primers and Arm-PCR of CDR3 regions. Using its own MiXCR run on the multiplex PCR reads, TCRdb lists one record per CDR3 protein. Of 500,000 or so distinct CDR3 sequences in the sample, 14% were seen once. Regarding time point: newly diagnosed GD, antithyroid drugs for less than 3 months. With RNA extracted from PBMCs as input, the TCR library was made. These same records also appear under a second study, on T cells in Graves' hyperthyroidism and ophthalmopathy.

The source material was peripheral blood mononuclear cells (PBMCs), sampled at new diagnosis, from a patient treated with antithyroid drugs. Receptor source: a woman between 50 and 59 years old with Graves disease.

The sample holds a few counts of this clonotype. J is TRBJ2-7 and V is TRBV7-2; 7 bases line up with TRBD2. Losses at the gene ends were 2 bases for V and 0 bases for J; bases not matched to a gene: 4. Germline CDR1 and CDR2: SGHTA and FQGNSA. This CDR3 has 15 residues. This CDR3 is CASSLRGLDSYEQYF. As DNA, the CDR3 is TGTGCCAGCAGCTTAAGAGGACTAGACTCCTACGAGCAGTACTTC.

V usage is TRBV3-1 and J usage is TRBJ1-6; D gene unclear. The germline V gene encodes CDR1 LGHDT and CDR2 YNNKEL (reference sequence). The CDR3 is made up of 12 amino acids. V was shortened by 6 bases and J by 8 bases, with 8 bases between the two germline ends. CDR3 region: CASSLGDSPLHF. CDR3 nucleotides: TGTGCCAGCAGTCTCGGGGATTCACCCCTCCACTTT.

This clonotype was picked up many times. The rearrangement uses TRBV11-2 and TRBJ1-4; no definite D call. The germline CDR1 and CDR2 sequences are SGHAT and FQNNGV. The CDR3 covers 18 residues. V was clipped by 4 bases and J by 0 bases, with 18 bases between them. The CDR3 sequence is CASSYLRLNSSTNEKLFF. The DNA for the CDR3 is TGTGCCAGCAGCTACTTAAGACTCAACAGCTCAACTAATGAAAAACTGTTTTTT.

The J gene is TRBJ2-2, the V gene TRBV9; weak D call: TRBD2 (5 bases). Germline-derived CDR1 and CDR2 are SGDLS and YYNGEE. Trimming took off 0 bases at V and 0 bases at J, with 9 bases between the two ends. The CDR3 has 16 amino acids. The CDR3 reads CASSVGSLANTGELFF. The CDR3 DNA reads as TGTGCCAGCAGCGTAGGATCACTAGCGAACACCGGGGAGCTGTTTTTT.

This clonotype was seen ten or more times. V usage is TRBV5-1 and J usage is TRBJ2-3; 9 nucleotides agree with TRBD2. This CDR3 is built from 19 residues. Trimming at V came to 0 bases and at J to 0 bases, leaving 11 bases not matched to a gene. Germline lookup yields CDR1 SGHRS and CDR2 YFSETQ. The CDR3 DNA sequence: TGCGCCAGCAGCTTGGACCTCAAGTCGGCGGGAGGGAGCACAGATACGCAGTATTTT. This translates into CASSLDLKSAGGSTDTQYF.

J is TRBJ1-1 and V is TRBV18; 7 nucleotides align to TRBD1. The CDR3 runs 15 residues. J gave up 0 bases and V 2 bases, and 3 bases lay outside the gene matches. Germline-derived CDR1 and CDR2 are KGHSH and LQKENI. The CDR3 spells CASSPSGGLNTEAFF. In DNA, the CDR3 is TGTGCCAGCTCACCATCAGGGGGACTGAACACTGAAGCTTTCTTT.

This clonotype showed up many times. The chain joins TRBV7-2 to TRBJ2-2; D is undetermined. The CDR3 is made up of 13 amino acids. Germline V gives CDR1 SGHTA, CDR2 FQGNSA. Trimming cost V 3 bases and J 4 bases, with 6 bases left between them. CDR3 in DNA: TGTGCCAGCAGCTTCCGGATCACCGGGGAGCTGTTTTTT. This translates into CASSFRITGELFF.

This clonotype was seen repeatedly, ten times or more. The rearrangement joins TRBV7-3 to TRBJ1-1; maybe TRBD1 (5 bases). Germline V gene lookup returns CDR1 SGHTA and CDR2 FQGTGA. V lost 6 bases and J lost 1, with 9 bases in between. The CDR3 sequence is 13 residues long. The CDR3 nucleotides read TGTGCCAGCAGTTTCACAGGGAACACTGAAGCTTTCTTT. This gives the protein CASSFTGNTEAFF.

This clonotype was observed many times. V gene TRBV7-8 combines with J gene TRBJ2-3; possibly TRBD2 for D (5 bases). Germline V gene data show CDR1 as SGHVS and CDR2 as FQNEAQ. V was clipped by 5 bases and J by 0 bases, with 9 bases between them. The CDR3 runs 14 residues. This CDR3 is CASSQWTSTDTQYF. For the CDR3, the DNA is TGTGCCAGCAGCCAATGGACTAGCACAGATACGCAGTATTTT.

This clonotype was detected ten times or more. One junction end does not reproduce the germline sequence, and a read error may be involved. The V gene is TRBV7-7, the J gene TRBJ2-1; 12 nucleotides agree with TRBD2. Germline CDR1 SSHAT, CDR2 FNYEAQ (reference sequence). The CDR3 spans 16 residues. CDR3 nucleotide sequence: TGTGCTAGCAGCCGACTAGCGGGAGCCCCGGGCAATGAGCAGTTCTTC. It codes for CASSRLAGAPGNEQFF.

J is TRBJ2-4 and V is TRBV6-2 or TRBV6-3, with D perhaps being TRBD1 or TRBD2 (6 bases each). The germline V and J ends were trimmed by 0 bases and 0 bases, with 12 bases remaining between them. The CDR3 covers 17 residues. Germline-derived CDR1 and CDR2 are MNHEY and SVGEGT. CDR3 nucleotides: TGTGCCAGCAGTTACTCGATAGGGGGACTAGCCAAAAACATTCAGTACTTC. This translates into CASSYSIGGLAKNIQYF.

This clonotype appeared a few times. This rearrangement joins TRBV28 to TRBJ2-7; the D is unclear. V was clipped by 6 bases and J by 2 bases, with 11 bases between them. The length of the CDR3 is 13 residues. Per the germline V gene, CDR1 is MDHEN and CDR2 is SYDVKM. The DNA for the CDR3 is TGTGCCAGCAGAGAGGACGGAACCTACGAGCAGTACTTC. Translated: CASREDGTYEQYF. The full variable domain, its missing parts supplied by reference TRBV28 and TRBJ2-7, is DVKVTQSSRYLVKRTGEKVFLECVQDMDHENMFWYRQDPGLGLRLIYFSYDVKMKEKGDIPEGYSVSREKKERFSLILESASTNQTSMYLCASREDGTYEQYFGPGTRLTVT.

The chain links TRBV19 to TRBJ1-3; 11 positions match TRBD1. CDR3 length: 17 residues. The germline CDR1 and CDR2 sequences are LNHDA and SQIVND (reference sequence). V lost 9 bases to trimming and J lost 0 bases; unmatched junction nucleotides: 10. This CDR3 is CASSKTGTGGSGNTIYF. The CDR3, as DNA: TGTGCCAGCTCAAAGACCGGGACAGGGGGCTCTGGAAACACCATATATTTT.

This clonotype is a singleton in its sample. This may stem from a read error, because a much larger clone lies one nucleotide away. The rearrangement uses TRBV12-3 or TRBV12-4 and TRBJ2-3; maybe TRBD2 (6 bases). The CDR3 runs to 15 residues. Trimming took 5 bases from V and 11 from J, leaving 23 bases between them. The CDR3 nucleotides are TGTGCCAGCAGTCCCCGGGAGTTATCACCCAATATGCAGTATTTT. It is translated as CASSPRELSPNMQYF.

There are many counts of this clonotype. The chain joins TRBV14 to TRBJ1-1, with TRBD1 matching over 7 bases. This CDR3 is 13 amino acids long. CDR1 SGHDN and CDR2 FVKESK come from the germline V gene. J gave up 3 bases and V 6 bases, and 4 bases lay outside the gene matches. CDR3 residues: CASSGQEDTEAFF. In DNA, the CDR3 is TGTGCCAGCAGTGGACAGGAGGACACTGAAGCTTTCTTT. The full variable domain, completed using reference TRBV14 and TRBJ1-1, is EAGVTQFPSHSVIEKGQTVTLRCDPISGHDNLYWYRRVMGKEIKFLLHFVKESKQDESGMPNNRFLAERTGGTYSTLKVQPAELEDSGVYFCASSGQEDTEAFFGQGTRLTVV.

The CDR3 nucleotides are TGTGCCAGCAGTTACGACCCGGGACAGGTGAAAGTCCAGACCCAGTACTTC. It encodes CASSYDPGQVKVQTQYF. The chain employs TRBV28 and TRBJ2-5; TRBD1 matches at 8 bases. Germline V gene data show CDR1 as MDHEN and CDR2 as SYDVKM. V lost 4 bases and J lost 6; bases outside the gene matches: 16. The CDR3 loop spans 17 amino acids.

This clonotype was found many times. This chain links TRBV29-1 with TRBJ2-2; 8 bases line up with TRBD1. Losses at the gene ends were 4 bases for V and 6 bases for J; bases not matched to a gene: 10. Germline values: CDR1 SQVTM, CDR2 ANQGSEA. The CDR3 covers 15 residues. CDR3 sequence (DNA): TGCAGCGTTGTAGTAGTGGACAGGGCTTCCGGGGAGCTGTTTTTT. It encodes CSVVVVDRASGELFF.

At least ten counts were recorded for this clonotype. The chain links TRBV3-1 to TRBJ2-1, with 8 bases matching TRBD2. CDR3 length: 17 residues. Per germline, CDR1 LGHDT and CDR2 YNNKEL (reference sequence). The junction had 8 bases not matched to a gene; V was cut back by 0 bases and J by 4 bases. The CDR3 DNA sequence: TGTGCCAGCAGCCAAGAGTTTAGCGGGACCGGATACAATGAGCAGTTCTTC. This codes for CASSQEFSGTGYNEQFF.

This clonotype was seen many times. V usage is TRBV2 and J usage is TRBJ2-3; 8 nucleotides agree with TRBD2. Germline V gives CDR1 SNHLY, CDR2 FYNNEI. Trimming removed 7 bases from V and 8 bases from J; junction bases left unmatched: 11. The CDR3 is 14 amino acids. CDR3 DNA sequence: TGTGCCAGCACGGGCACTAGCGGCACGGGTACGCAGTATTTT. Translation gives CASTGTSGTGTQYF.

There are many counts of this clonotype. The gene calls are TRBV12-3 or TRBV12-4 and TRBJ1-6, with D unresolved. Trimming pared 8 bases from V and 7 bases from J, leaving 12 bases between. The length of the CDR3 is 13 residues. In nucleotides, the CDR3 is TGTGCCAGCCGGGAGTCCAGGAATTCACCCCTCCACTTT. The encoded protein is CASRESRNSPLHF.

The sample holds a few counts of this clonotype. The chain is built from TRBV11-2 and TRBJ2-1; D is ambiguous. Germline CDR1 is SGHAT and CDR2 is FQNNGV. CDR3 length: 15 residues. V was pared by 2 bases and J by 8 bases, with 16 bases between. The CDR3 DNA sequence: TGTGCCAGCAGCTTATACTCAACTTCCCAGGATGAGCAGTTCTTC. Residues: CASSLYSTSQDEQFF.

This clonotype appeared many times. The gene calls are TRBV28 and TRBJ2-3, with 9 positions matching TRBD1. The germline CDR1 and CDR2 sequences are MDHEN and SYDVKM. The V segment lost 6 bases and the J segment 4 bases; nucleotides outside the gene matches: 11. CDR3 length equals 16 residues. CDR3 amino acids: CASRSSDRGGPDTQYF. CDR3 DNA sequence: TGTGCCAGCAGATCTTCGGACAGGGGCGGCCCAGATACGCAGTATTTT.

This chain connects TRBV20-1 to TRBJ2-1, with D possibly TRBD2 on 5 matching bases. Trimming removed 1 base at V and 6 bases at J, with 7 bases between. The germline CDR1 and CDR2 sequences are DFQATT and SNEGSKA (reference sequence). This CDR3 region has 12 residues. In DNA, the CDR3 is TGCAGTGCTAGAGTACGGGGCAATGAGCAGTTCTTC. Protein product: CSARVRGNEQFF.